Below, 13 T cell receptor beta chains from the same sample are listed, as sequenced in a study of T cells in Graves' hyperthyroidism and ophthalmopathy. Regions amplified from RNA transcripts were the TCR beta CDR3 regions. TCR CDR3 regions were first amplified by RT-PCR with HTBI primers. TCRdb ran MiXCR on the multiplex PCR reads and lists one entry per CDR3 protein. The sample consists of 450,000 to 500,000 distinct CDR3 sequences, around a fifth of them appearing once. The sequenced sample consisted of blood. These receptors all come from a woman aged 70-85 years with Graves' ophthalmopathy.

This clonotype was detected a few times. J is TRBJ1-2 and V is TRBV5-1; TRBD1 matches 8 bases. After removal of 4 bases from V and 4 bases from J, the junction contained 6 bases not matched to a gene. Germline CDR1 reads SGHRS; CDR2 reads YFSETQ. The CDR3 contains 14 residues. CDR3 in amino acids: CASSDGQGGYGYTF. CDR3 DNA sequence: TGCGCCAGCAGCGACGGACAGGGAGGCTATGGCTACACCTTC.

This clonotype was picked up a small number of times. J is TRBJ2-1 and V is TRBV12-3 or TRBV12-4, with D perhaps TRBD1 (6 bases). V was trimmed by 7 bases and J by 8 bases, leaving 15 bases between them. This CDR3 comprises 13 residues. CDR3: CASIAQGNYEQFF. DNA of the CDR3: TGTGCCAGCATTGCCCAGGGGAATTATGAGCAGTTCTTC.

This clonotype was found a few times. The chain has TRBV5-1 and TRBJ1-4; TRBD1 agrees at 7 bases. The CDR3 runs to 15 residues. The trim removed 4 bases at V and 2 bases at J, leaving 5 bases unmatched. Germline V gene sequence: CDR1 SGHRS, CDR2 YFSETQ. CDR3 amino acids: CASSHRDSTNEKLFF. The CDR3 DNA sequence: TGCGCCAGCAGCCACCGGGACAGCACTAATGAAAAACTGTTTTTT.

Comment on this clonotype: This may be a read error: a much more frequent sequence differs by one nucleotide. The chain recombines TRBV27 with TRBJ1-2; TRBD1 agrees at 7 bases. The CDR3 extends over 11 amino acids. Trimming cost V 10 bases and J 8 bases; bases outside gene matches: 7. Per the germline V gene, CDR1 is MNHEY and CDR2 is SMNVEV (reference sequence). The CDR3 loop is CAIYRGHGYTF. CDR3 nucleotides: TGTGCCATCTACAGGGGACACGGCTACACCTTC.

This clonotype occurred many times. The rearrangement joins TRBV20-1 to TRBJ1-1, with D unresolved. V was cut by 3 bases and J by 4 bases, with 9 bases left in between. The CDR3 extends over 12 amino acids. Per the germline V gene, CDR1 is DFQATT and CDR2 is SNEGSKA (reference sequence). The CDR3 region is CSARERVTEAFF. The DNA for the CDR3 is TGCAGTGCTAGGGAAAGGGTCACTGAAGCTTTCTTT.

As for this clonotype: Possible read error: a much larger clone is one base away. This rearrangement joins TRBV11-2 to TRBJ2-5; D not certain. Germline loops: CDR1 SGHAT, CDR2 FQNNGV. The CDR3 extends over 15 amino acids. CDR3 in amino acids: CASSLNWGVQKTQYF. CDR3 nucleotide sequence: TGTGCCAGCAGCTTAAACTGGGGTGTCCAAAAGACCCAGTACTTC.

The CDR3 DNA sequence: TGCAGCGGAGCGGGAGGGAACAATGAGCAGTTCTTC. It is translated as CSGAGGNNEQFF. This chain connects TRBV29-1 to TRBJ2-1; TRBD2 agrees at 10 bases. V dropped 7 bases and J dropped 5; count of bases not matched to a gene: 2. CDR3 length: 12 residues. CDR1 is SQVTM, CDR2 ANQGSEA, per germline.

The genes are TRBV29-1 and TRBJ1-1; the D is unclear. Trimming removed 7 bases at V and 1 base at J, with 7 bases between. The V gene's germline CDR1 is SQVTM and CDR2 ANQGSEA. This CDR3 comprises 11 residues. The CDR3 here is CSATRNTEAFF. The CDR3 region has the DNA TGCAGCGCCACAAGGAACACTGAAGCTTTCTTT.

The chain couples TRBV4-3 to TRBJ1-5; tentatively, D is TRBD1 (5 bases). This CDR3 has 15 amino acids. V dropped 0 bases and J dropped 7 bases, with 13 bases sitting between them. Germline CDR1 LGHNA, CDR2 YSLEER. CDR3 loop: CASSQDRTGGQPQHF. CDR3 bases: TGCGCCAGCAGCCAAGATCGCACAGGCGGGCAGCCCCAGCATTTT.

This clonotype came up a few times. The chain recombines TRBV6-1 with TRBJ2-7; tentatively, D is TRBD2 (7 bases). Germline V gives CDR1 MNHNS, CDR2 SASEGT. CDR3 length: 12 amino acids. Trimming pared 7 bases from V and 2 bases from J, leaving 9 bases between. CDR3 sequence reads: CASKGGAYEQYF. In nucleotides, the CDR3 is TGTGCCAGCAAGGGGGGGGCCTACGAGCAGTACTTC.

The chain couples TRBV24-1 to TRBJ2-1; 8 bases map to TRBD1. Germline trimming cut 4 bases from V and 3 bases from J; bases unmatched to any gene: 4. This CDR3 has 15 amino acids. Germline values: CDR1 KGHDR, CDR2 SFDVKD. The CDR3 spells CATSDPGQGYNEQFF. DNA for the CDR3: TGTGCCACCAGTGACCCTGGACAGGGCTACAATGAGCAGTTCTTC.

This rearrangement joins TRBV9 to TRBJ2-7; tentatively, D is TRBD1 or TRBD2 (5 bases each). The CDR3 is 13 residues long. V was cut by 2 bases and J by 5 bases, with 11 bases left in between. Germline V CDR1 and CDR2: SGDLS, YYNGEE. CDR3 loop: CASSVGAWNEQYF. The CDR3 DNA is TGTGCCAGCAGCGTCGGGGCGTGGAACGAGCAGTACTTC.

The CDR3 is CASSQDDLGSTDTQYF. The CDR3 DNA reads TGCGCCAGCAGCCAGGACGATTTGGGGTCCACAGATACGCAGTATTTT. The V and J genes are TRBV4-1 and TRBJ2-3; no firm D call. CDR1 MGHRA and CDR2 YSYEKL come from the germline V gene. The CDR3 is made up of 16 amino acids. V was pared by 3 bases and J by 2 bases, with 15 bases between.